The rows below give T cell receptor beta chains drawn from one sample of a study of memory CD4+ T cells and cytomegalovirus serostatus. Clones were sequenced by immunoSEQ multiplex PCR, and TCRdb holds only the in-frame ones, with some missing. Among 30,000 to 40,000 clones listed, 75% to 80% were seen once. The sample comprised memory CD4+ T cells from blood. The receptors here all came from an adult in good health and CMV-seronegative. Each CDR3 is given with its conserved first and last residue. The D gene is left open where the match is weak. Size values are once, few and many counts, or a class for expanded clones, and some rows have none.

>TRBD1|TRBJ1-2|once|TRBV5-4
TGTGCCAGCAGCTCACAGGGGGCCGGTGGCTACACCTTC
CASSSQGAGGYTF
>-|TRBJ2-5|-|TRBV30
TGTGCCTGCGGGACTGGCCCGGTGAGCCAGTACTTC
CACGTGPVSQYF
>-|TRBJ2-2|-|TRBV6-4
TGTGCCAGCAGTGACTCAGGGGCCGGGGAGCTGTTTTTT
CASSDSGAGELFF
>-|TRBJ2-1|-|TRBV6-5
TGTGCCAGCAGGCCAGGCGGTAACAATGAGCAGTTCTTC
CASRPGGNNEQFF
>-|TRBJ2-7|-|TRBV4-1
TGCGCCAGCAGCCAAGATCAGGGTAGCTACGAGCAGTACTTC
CASSQDQGSYEQYF
>TRBD1|TRBJ1-2|-|TRBV5-5
TGTGCCAGCGGCTCGACAGGGGGCGCGGATGGCTACACCTTC
CASGSTGGADGYTF
>TRBD2|TRBJ2-7|-|TRBV5-1
TGCGCCAGCAGCTTGAGACTAGCGGGGGGTTACGAGCAGTACTTC
CASSLRLAGGYEQYF
>-|TRBJ1-2|-|TRBV7-9
TGTGCCAGCAGCTTCCGTGACATCTCGAACTATGGCTACACCTTC
CASSFRDISNYGYTF
>TRBD2|TRBJ2-3|once|TRBV11-3
TGTGCCAGCAGCCCGGGAGGTACGGGCACAGATACGCAGTATTTT
CASSPGGTGTDTQYF
>-|TRBJ1-2|-|TRBV5-4
TGTGCCAGCAGCTTGGGCCTTTTCAATGGCTACACCTTC
CASSLGLFNGYTF
>TRBD1|TRBJ2-7|-|TRBV7-8
TGTGCCAGCAGCTTACGGGACAGTAACCACGAGCAGTACTTC
CASSLRDSNHEQYF
>-|TRBJ2-3|-|TRBV11-2
TGTGCCAGCAGCTTAATGGGGGAGACAGATACGCAGTATTTT
CASSLMGETDTQYF
>-|TRBJ1-2|-|TRBV27
TGTGCCAGCAGTTTATCTAACGAGGGCGGCTACACCTTC
CASSLSNEGGYTF
>-|TRBJ1-3|-|TRBV7-9
TGTGCCAGCAGCTTAGGGGGGACCTACTCTGGAAACACCATATATTTT
CASSLGGTYSGNTIYF
>TRBD2|TRBJ2-2|-|TRBV5-1
TGCGCCAGCAGCTTCCTAGCGGGGGGGCCGGGCACCGGGGAGCTGTTTTTT
CASSFLAGGPGTGELFF
>-|TRBJ2-5|-|TRBV19
TGTGCCAGTAGTATTGACCTGTTAAAGACCCAGTACTTC
CASSIDLLKTQYF
>TRBD2|TRBJ2-7|-|TRBV7-2
TGTGCCAGCAGTCAAGGGGACTACCCCTACGAGCAGTACTTC
CASSQGDYPYEQYF
>TRBD1|TRBJ1-1|-|TRBV30
TGTGCCGCCCACAGGGGGCGATACACTGAAGCTTTCTTT
CAAHRGRYTEAFF
>TRBD1|TRBJ1-3|-|TRBV7-2
TGTGCCAGCAGCCGGACAGGGGCTGGAAACACCATATATTTT
CASSRTGAGNTIYF
>-|TRBJ2-5|-|TRBV25-1
TGTGCCAGCAGTGGAGGGGAGACCCAGTACTTC
CASSGGETQYF
>TRBD1|TRBJ1-2|-|TRBV6-1
TGTGCCAGCAGCGGGGACAGGAACTATGGCTACACCTTC
CASSGDRNYGYTF
>-|TRBJ1-3|once|TRBV5-4
TGTGCCAGCAGCCAAGATCGCCCTGGGTCTGGTGGAAACACCATATATTTT
CASSQDRPGSGGNTIYF
>TRBD1|TRBJ1-2|-|TRBV4-1
TGCGCCAGCAGCCAAGCAGAACAGGGGATCTATGGCTACACCTTC
CASSQAEQGIYGYTF
>TRBD2|TRBJ2-1|-|TRBV6-4
TGTGCCAGCAGTGAGACTAGCGGGGGGCCAAGAGAGCAGTTCTTC
CASSETSGGPREQFF
>-|TRBJ2-3|medium-sized|TRBV5-1
TGCGCCAGCAGCTTGGGTAGGGGAGAAGATACGCAGTATTTT
CASSLGRGEDTQYF
>-|TRBJ2-5|few|TRBV18
TGTGCCAGCTCACGGACTGCGGAGACCCAGTACTTC
CASSRTAETQYF
>TRBD2|TRBJ2-1|few|TRBV2
TGTGCCAGCAGTGATAACGGGGGGGGATACAATGAGCAGTTCTTC
CASSDNGGGYNEQFF
>-|TRBJ2-5|-|TRBV5-1
TGCGCCAGCAGCCCGGCAAGCGCGGGGGCCTGGGAGACCCAGTACTTC
CASSPASAGAWETQYF
>-|TRBJ1-6|medium-sized|TRBV4-1
TGCGCCAGCAGCCAAGAAGGCAGGGCAATCGGTAATTCACCCCTCCACTTT
CASSQEGRAIGNSPLHF
>-|TRBJ1-2|-|TRBV18
TGTGCCAGCTCACCCGACAGTGGCTATGGCTACACCTTC
CASSPDSGYGYTF
>TRBD1|TRBJ2-6|-|TRBV11-3
TGTGCCAGCAGCCAAGGGACAGGGAGCTCTGGGGCCAACGTCCTGACTTTC
CASSQGTGSSGANVLTF
>-|TRBJ2-2|-|TRBV7-9
TGTGCCAGCAGCTTATCAGGGGCAGCCGGGGAGCTGTTTTTT
CASSLSGAAGELFF
>TRBD2|TRBJ2-1|-|TRBV2
TGTGCCAGCAGTGAACGGCGGGGGGGCAATGAGCAGTTCTTC
CASSERRGGNEQFF
>-|TRBJ2-1|once|TRBV11-3
TGTGCCAGCAGCTTTTTCGGGGAAGCCTACAATGAGCAGTTCTTC
CASSFFGEAYNEQFF
>TRBD1|TRBJ2-6|-|TRBV5-6
TGTGCCAGCAGCCAGACAGGGGGAAAGTCTGGGGCCAACGTCCTGACTTTC
CASSQTGGKSGANVLTF
>-|TRBJ1-5|once|TRBV25-1
TGTGCCAGCAGTGAATCTTGGGGTGGAAGCAATCAGCCCCAGCATTTT
CASSESWGGSNQPQHF
>TRBD2|TRBJ2-1|-|TRBV7-2
TGTGCCAGCAGCTCCGGGACTAGCGTTGCCAATGAGCAGTTCTTC
CASSSGTSVANEQFF
>TRBD2|TRBJ2-7|-|TRBV14
TGTGCCAGCAGCCAAGATGCCCTAGCGGGCCGGCAGTACTTC
CASSQDALAGRQYF
>TRBD1|TRBJ1-1|few|TRBV5-1
TGCGCCAGCAGCTCCGACAGGGGGCAAACTGAAGCTTTCTTT
CASSSDRGQTEAFF
>-|TRBJ2-5|-|TRBV30
TGTGCCTGGAGCAAGGACCTTATGAAAGAGACCCAGTACTTC
CAWSKDLMKETQYF
>-|TRBJ1-1|few|TRBV10-3
TGTGCCATCAGTGATCAGAGGGCTACGACTGAAGCTTTCTTT
CAISDQRATTEAFF
>TRBD2|TRBJ2-7|-|TRBV16
TGTGCCAGCAGCCAATCGAGCCCGGGACTAGGCAACCGATTCCACGAGCAGTACTTC
CASSQSSPGLGNRFHEQYF
>-|TRBJ2-3|few|TRBV5-5
TGTGCCAGCAGCTTGGAAGGCAGGGGACCAGATACGCAGTATTTT
CASSLEGRGPDTQYF
>-|TRBJ1-3|-|TRBV6-6
TGTGCCAGCAACGACTCAGGGGACTCTGGAAACACCATATATTTT
CASNDSGDSGNTIYF
>-|TRBJ1-6|-|TRBV7-6
TGTGCCAGCAGCTTAGAGGCAGGGAGCTCCTATAATTCACCCCTCCACTTT
CASSLEAGSSYNSPLHF
>TRBD1|TRBJ1-2|-|TRBV27
TGTGCCAGCAGTTTAGGCCTTCGTACAGGGGGGATCTATGGCTACACCTTC
CASSLGLRTGGIYGYTF
>TRBD1|TRBJ2-3|once|TRBV9
TGTGCCAGCAGCGCGCGGACAGGGGGCGCAGATACGCAGTATTTT
CASSARTGGADTQYF
>TRBD2|TRBJ2-3|-|TRBV10-2
TGCGCCAGCAGCGGGACTAGGGGCACAGATACGCAGTATTTT
CASSGTRGTDTQYF
>-|TRBJ1-2|-|TRBV21-1
TGTGCCAGCAGCAGACAACAGGGGGCTAACTATGGCTACACCTTC
CASSRQQGANYGYTF
>-|TRBJ2-7|-|TRBV11-2
TGTGCCAGCAGCCCCGCTATTGGACCGGGAGACGAGCAGTACTTC
CASSPAIGPGDEQYF
>-|TRBJ2-3|-|TRBV2
TGTGCCAGCAGTTCACAGGGTCGGGGCACAGATACGCAGTATTTT
CASSSQGRGTDTQYF
>-|TRBJ2-3|-|TRBV9
TGTGCCAGCAGCCTTGATTCTAGCACAGATACGCAGTATTTT
CASSLDSSTDTQYF
>TRBD1|TRBJ1-1|-|TRBV19
TGTGCCAGTAGCGTGTTCGGGACAGGGGGCACTGAAGCTTTCTTT
CASSVFGTGGTEAFF
>-|TRBJ1-3|-|TRBV7-9
TGTGCCAGCAGCGTAGCGCTCTCTGGAAACACCATATATTTT
CASSVALSGNTIYF
>TRBD1|TRBJ2-3|once|TRBV18
TGTGCCAGCTCACTAACAGGGGGTGCAGATACGCAGTATTTT
CASSLTGGADTQYF
>-|TRBJ1-6|-|TRBV27
TGTGCCAGCAGTTTCGGGGGGCGAGATTCACCCCTCCACTTT
CASSFGGRDSPLHF
>TRBD2|TRBJ2-3|-|TRBV11-2
TGTGCCAGCAGCTTAGTGGGACTAGCAAAAGTCACAGATACGCAGTATTTT
CASSLVGLAKVTDTQYF